Below, 26 T cell receptor beta chains from the same sample are listed, as sequenced in a study of beta chain features in type 1 diabetes. Expressed TCRB transcripts were sequenced, since all the RNA that had been isolated was reverse transcribed. Sequencing was performed with immunoSEQ multiplex PCR; in TCRdb, only in-frame clones are kept and a portion is missing. Of roughly 140,000 clones listed, approximately 12% are singletons. The sample consisted of central memory CD4+ T cells from blood. These receptors were obtained from a man aged 18-30 years in good health.

Ten or more counts support this clone. The chain links TRBV4-2 to TRBJ2-6; TRBD2 aligns across 7 bases. With 0 bases clipped from V and 2 bases from J, the junction kept 7 bases outside the gene matches. This CDR3 has 18 amino acids. The germline gives CDR1 LGHNA, CDR2 YNFKEQ. The CDR3 bases are TGTGCCAGCAGCCAAGAACCCAACAGCGGGGCTGGGGCCAACGTCCTGACTTTC. It encodes CASSQEPNSGAGANVLTF.

This clone has ten or more counts. The V call is TRBV7-9, the J call TRBJ1-5; TRBD1 might be the D (5 bases). V was trimmed by 5 bases and J by 0 bases, leaving 8 bases between them. Germline V gene data show CDR1 as SEHNR and CDR2 as FQNEAQ (reference sequence). This CDR3 spans 14 amino acids. CDR3 DNA: TGTGCCAGCAGCCCGGGACCTAGCAATCAGCCCCAGCATTTT. This translates into CASSPGPSNQPQHF.

This clone was recorded a few times. CDR3 sequence reads: CASSLEVGGYEQYF. The CDR3 nucleotides are TGCGCCAGCAGCTTGGAAGTGGGGGGCTACGAGCAGTACTTC. The V and J genes are TRBV5-1 and TRBJ2-7, with D perhaps TRBD2 (6 bases). CDR1 and CDR2 (germline): SGHRS, YFSETQ. With 0 bases removed from V and 3 bases from J, the gap between germline ends came to 10 bases. The CDR3 length is 14 residues.

This clone was detected only a few times. The chain joins TRBV11-2 to TRBJ2-7; D is perhaps TRBD1 (5 bases). Trimming cost V 1 base and J 7 bases, with 14 bases left between them. The CDR3 runs to 14 residues. The V gene's germline CDR1 is SGHAT and CDR2 FQNNGV. CDR3 region: CASSLAWQGGEQYF. Written as DNA, the CDR3 is TGTGCCAGCAGCTTAGCTTGGCAGGGTGGAGAGCAGTACTTC.

This rearrangement joins TRBV29-1 to TRBJ1-2; 8 bases line up with TRBD1. V lost 5 bases to trimming and J lost 8 bases; unmatched junction nucleotides: 7. The CDR3 sequence is 12 residues long. Germline CDR1 and CDR2: SQVTM and ANQGSEA. The CDR3 coding sequence is TGCAGCGTTTCGACAGGGGCGGCCGGCTACACCTTC. This encodes CSVSTGAAGYTF.

The rearrangement uses TRBV4-3 and TRBJ2-1; D is perhaps TRBD2 (6 bases). This CDR3 contains 15 residues. Germline-derived CDR1 and CDR2 are LGHNA and YSLEER. Between the trimmed V and J ends, which lost 4 bases and 0 bases, there was a span of 10 bases. This CDR3 is CASSRGGNSYNEQFF. CDR3 DNA sequence: TGCGCCAGCAGCCGTGGCGGGAACTCCTACAATGAGCAGTTCTTC.

There are a few counts of this clone. V is TRBV4-1 and J is TRBJ1-3, with D uncertain. V was trimmed by 1 base and J by 4 bases, leaving 11 bases between them. Germline V gene data show CDR1 as MGHRA and CDR2 as YSYEKL. This CDR3 has 15 amino acids. DNA for the CDR3: TGCGCCAGCAGCCAAGCCAACTTACAGGGAAACACCATATATTTT. It codes for CASSQANLQGNTIYF.

The table lists this clone with a few counts. This chain links TRBV15 with TRBJ2-3, with 8 positions matching TRBD2. Germline values: CDR1 LNHNV, CDR2 YYDKDF (reference sequence). V trimming: 1 base; J trimming: 3 bases; junction bases outside the gene matches: 3. This CDR3 has 15 residues. In nucleotides, the CDR3 is TGTGCCACCAGCAGAGGGGGGACTAGTACAGATACGCAGTATTTT. It specifies CATSRGGTSTDTQYF. The full variable domain, completed using reference TRBV15 and TRBJ2-3, is DAMVIQNPRYQVTQFGKPVTLSCSQTLNHNVMYWYQQKSSQAPKLLFHYYDKDFNNEADTPDNFQSRRPNTSFCFLDIRSPGLGDTAMYLCATSRGGTSTDTQYFGPGTRLTVL.

This rearrangement joins TRBV5-1 to TRBJ2-5; 10 bases agree with TRBD1. The V gene's germline CDR1 is SGHRS and CDR2 YFSETQ. The trim removed 7 bases at V and 5 bases at J, leaving 11 bases unmatched. The CDR3 extends over 15 amino acids. CDR3 sequence reads: CASHTGTGARETQYF. The CDR3 nucleotides read TGCGCCAGCCATACCGGGACAGGGGCTCGGGAGACCCAGTACTTC.

This rearrangement joins TRBV30 to TRBJ1-6; D possibly corresponds to TRBD1 (5 bases). The V gene's germline CDR1 is GTSNPN and CDR2 SVGIG (reference sequence). CDR3 length: 15 amino acids. Trimming removed 0 bases from V and 4 bases from J, with 10 bases in between. The CDR3 sequence is CAWSVRQGYNSPLHF. CDR3 nucleotides: TGTGCCTGGAGTGTACGGCAGGGTTATAATTCACCCCTCCACTTT.

The chain carries TRBV11-2 and TRBJ2-5, with 10 bases that match TRBD2. Trimming at V came to 4 bases and at J to 5 bases, leaving 10 bases not matched to a gene. Germline V lookup: CDR1 SGHAT, CDR2 FQNNGV. The CDR3 runs 16 residues. This CDR3 is CASSSRPSGRNETQYF. The CDR3 coding sequence is TGTGCCAGCAGCTCCCGTCCTAGCGGGAGAAATGAGACCCAGTACTTC.

Only a few counts were recorded for this clone. The chain combines TRBV7-2 with TRBJ2-5, with D perhaps TRBD2 (5 bases). Judging by the DNA end, TRBJ2-7 fits better; the J call may be wrong. The CDR3 is 14 amino acids. Per germline, CDR1 SGHTA and CDR2 FQGNSA. DNA of the CDR3: TGTGCCAGCAGCTTAGCGGGAGAATACTACGAGCAGTACTTC. This codes for CASSLAGEYYEQYF.

The chain has TRBV12-5 and TRBJ1-5; D unclear. The CDR3 consists of 12 residues. Looked up from germline, CDR1 is LGHNT and CDR2 is FRNRAP. V lost 1 base and J lost 3, with 1 base in between. CDR3 nucleotides: TGTGCTAGTGGTTTGGACAATCAGCCCCAGCATTTT. Residues: CASGLDNQPQHF.

The genes are TRBV27 and TRBJ2-7; the D gene could be TRBD1 or TRBD2 (6 bases each). The germline V gene has CDR1 MNHEY and CDR2 SMNVEV (reference sequence). With 3 bases removed from V and 3 bases from J, the gap between germline ends came to 12 bases. This CDR3 is 14 amino acids long. CDR3 loop: CASSLRLGGYEQYF. The CDR3 coding sequence is TGTGCCAGCAGTTTGCGACTAGGGGGCTACGAGCAGTACTTC.

This clone was detected a few times. The CDR3 region is CASSPVGRDPKETQYF. The CDR3 region has the DNA TGTGCCAGCTCACCAGTGGGCAGGGATCCGAAAGAGACCCAGTACTTC. V and J are TRBV18 and TRBJ2-5; the D gene is possibly TRBD1 (5 bases). The CDR3 contains 16 residues. CDR1 and CDR2 from the germline V gene are KGHSH and LQKENI. The V and J ends lost 2 bases and 3 bases respectively, with 16 bases between them.

This chain links TRBV9 with TRBJ1-2; no clear D. Germline V gene lookup returns CDR1 SGDLS and CDR2 YYNGEE. Between the trimmed V and J ends, which lost 0 bases and 4 bases, there was a span of 10 bases. The CDR3 is made up of 14 amino acids. CDR3 in amino acids: CASSVASQAYGYTF. As DNA, the CDR3 is TGTGCCAGCAGCGTAGCGAGTCAGGCCTATGGCTACACCTTC.

This clone has just a few counts. The chain has TRBV28 and TRBJ2-5, with D unclear. V was trimmed by 4 bases and J by 4 bases, leaving 13 bases between them. The germline gives CDR1 MDHEN, CDR2 SYDVKM. The CDR3 loop spans 14 amino acids. The CDR3 spells CASSSPLGSETQYF. For the CDR3, the DNA is TGTGCCAGCAGTTCCCCGTTAGGGTCAGAGACCCAGTACTTC.

This clone has at least ten counts. CDR3 DNA sequence: TGTGCCAGCAGCCCCGGACTGTACCAAGAGACCCAGTACTTC. It yields the protein CASSPGLYQETQYF. This chain uses TRBV7-3 with TRBJ2-5; perhaps TRBD2 as D (5 bases). The CDR3 has 14 residues. CDR1 is SGHTA, CDR2 FQGTGA, per germline. V lost 5 bases to trimming and J lost 0 bases, with 10 bases between them.

This clone was observed a few times. The chain employs TRBV9 and TRBJ1-1, with D uncertain. Trimming took 4 bases from V and 7 from J, leaving 11 bases between them. Germline V gene data show CDR1 as SGDLS and CDR2 as YYNGEE. This CDR3 spans 12 amino acids. For the CDR3, the DNA is TGTGCCAGCAGCCCCGACACCCTTGAAGCTTTCTTT. It translates to CASSPDTLEAFF.

In this sample, this clone turned up a few times. V gene TRBV30 combines with J gene TRBJ1-1; 10 nucleotides line up with TRBD1. The CDR3 loop spans 14 amino acids. Germline assignment: CDR1 GTSNPN and CDR2 SVGIG (reference sequence). With 3 bases clipped from V and 5 bases from J, the junction kept 6 bases outside the gene matches. CDR3 sequence reads: CAWRTGGAWTEAFF. The CDR3 DNA is TGTGCCTGGAGGACAGGGGGCGCATGGACTGAAGCTTTCTTT.

This clone showed up just a few times. This chain links TRBV7-2 with TRBJ2-2, with unresolved D. Germline V gene data show CDR1 as SGHTA and CDR2 as FQGNSA. CDR3 size: 13 residues. V shed 5 bases and J shed 4 bases, with 8 bases lying between them. CDR3 sequence: CASSRESTGELFF. Here the CDR3 DNA reads TGTGCCAGCAGCCGAGAGAGCACCGGGGAGCTGTTTTTT. The variable domain in full, with the rest retrieved from reference TRBV7-2 and TRBJ2-2, is GAGVSQSPSNKVTEKGKDVELRCDPISGHTALYWYRQSLGQGLEFLIYFQGNSAPDKSGLPSDRFSAERTGGSVSTLTIQRTQQEDSAVYLCASSRESTGELFFGEGSRLTVL.

The chain has TRBV7-2 and TRBJ2-6, with D perhaps matching TRBD1 or TRBD2 (5 bases each). Trimming removed 4 bases at V and 2 bases at J, with 12 bases between. CDR1 and CDR2 (germline): SGHTA, FQGNSA. The length of the CDR3 is 16 residues. The chain's CDR3 is CASSYRLGAGANVLTF. Written as DNA, the CDR3 is TGTGCCAGCAGCTATAGGTTGGGGGCTGGGGCCAACGTCCTGACTTTC.

This clone showed up just a few times. This chain links TRBV4-2 with TRBJ2-5; maybe TRBD2 (5 bases). The CDR3 is made up of 14 amino acids. V lost 5 bases and J lost 2, with 12 bases in between. Germline loops: CDR1 LGHNA, CDR2 YNFKEQ. CDR3 region: CASSSRGSQETQYF. The CDR3 nucleotides are TGTGCCAGCAGCTCCCGGGGTTCTCAAGAGACCCAGTACTTC.

The V call is TRBV5-1, the J call TRBJ1-4; D is unresolved. Germline assignment: CDR1 SGHRS and CDR2 YFSETQ. Trimming removed 2 bases at V and 5 bases at J, with 10 bases between. The CDR3 length is 14 residues. The CDR3 DNA reads as TGCGCCAGCAGCTTCGGGCGTATAAATGAAAAACTGTTTTTT. Protein: CASSFGRINEKLFF.

This chain uses TRBV7-9 with TRBJ2-3; 10 nucleotides agree with TRBD2. The junction had 2 bases not matched to a gene; V was cut back by 4 bases and J by 4 bases. This CDR3 has 14 residues. Looked up from germline, CDR1 is SEHNR and CDR2 is FQNEAQ (reference sequence). The CDR3 sequence: CASSSGLAADTQYF. The CDR3 DNA reads as TGTGCCAGCAGCTCCGGACTAGCGGCAGATACGCAGTATTTT.

This clone was counted between two and nine times. The chain combines TRBV19 with TRBJ1-4; D ambiguous. CDR1 and CDR2 from the germline V gene are LNHDA and SQIVND (reference sequence). With 4 bases removed from V and 5 bases from J, the gap between germline ends came to 5 bases. The length of the CDR3 is 12 residues. This CDR3 is CASSTANEKLFF. The CDR3 DNA sequence: TGTGCCAGTAGTACCGCGAATGAAAAACTGTTTTTT.